The rows below give T cell receptor beta chains drawn from one sample of a study of control samples from healthy donors and cancer patients. TCRdb keeps only in-frame clones here, not all; method: immunoSEQ multiplex PCR. Among 170,000 or so clones, about 93% were seen once, and the ten largest hold more than 1.4%. The material sequenced was blood. The receptors derive from a man between 18 and 35 years old in good health. Each CDR3 is given with its conserved first and last residue. Fields, in order: J gene, V gene, CDR3 protein.

TRBJ2-5,TRBV25-1,CASADRIRETQYF
TRBJ2-2,TRBV19,CASSIAAKITNTGELFF
TRBJ1-1,TRBV10-3,CAISVGATMNTEAFF
TRBJ2-7,TRBV7-6,CASSLGAGSYEQYF
TRBJ2-3,TRBV12-3/TRBV12-4,CASRLDSTDTQYF
TRBJ2-2,TRBV18,CASLPGLANTGELFF
TRBJ2-1,TRBV3-1/TRBV3-2,CASSQGGDRGQFF
TRBJ2-1,TRBV6-2/TRBV6-3,CASSYSDYNEQFF
TRBJ1-6,TRBV2,CASRLESSPLHF
TRBJ2-7,TRBV4-1,CASSQGGPSYEQYF
TRBJ2-5,TRBV19,CASSIGDRKQETQYF
TRBJ1-6,TRBV5-1,CASSLGGERDSPLHF
TRBJ2-3,TRBV5-1,CASSLKSTDTQYF
TRBJ1-6,TRBV6-5,CASSNYRQDNSPLHF
TRBJ2-3,TRBV19,CASSRTSGAYGDTQYF
TRBJ2-3,TRBV18,CASSPQGGTDTQYF
TRBJ2-5,TRBV5-1,CASSYTGVGETQYF
TRBJ2-1,TRBV28,CASSFRGRGRNEQFF
TRBJ2-7,TRBV19,CASRDGDYEQYF
TRBJ2-2,TRBV12-3/TRBV12-4,CASSLRMELFF
TRBJ1-6,TRBV19,CASSAGTGGYNSPLHF
TRBJ1-2,TRBV7-9,CASSSRTGVDGYTF
TRBJ1-4,TRBV19,CASSATGTGGEKLFF
TRBJ1-2,TRBV28,CASSLTQPYGYTF
TRBJ2-7,TRBV3-1/TRBV3-2,CASSQAWTGGNEQYF
TRBJ2-3,TRBV12-3/TRBV12-4,CAITQGSRDTQYF
TRBJ1-1,TRBV4-1,CASSRPDRANTEAFF
TRBJ1-4,TRBV5-1,CASSLDGLNEKLFF
TRBJ2-3,TRBV4-1,CASTTPGQRGTDTQYF
TRBJ1-1,TRBV20-1,CSASTGTEAFF
TRBJ2-2,TRBV19,CASRLSGDTGELFF
TRBJ1-5,TRBV7-9,CASSSTGSQPQHF
TRBJ2-5,TRBV3-1/TRBV3-2,CASSQRIGTQYF
TRBJ1-1,TRBV15,CATSRWGGLDAEAFF
TRBJ2-5,TRBV7-9,CASSLDPGAETQYF
TRBJ1-5,TRBV19,CASSTRGDQPQHF
TRBJ1-1,TRBV9,CACARGPNTEAFF
TRBJ2-1,TRBV7-9,CASSLGVGGYNEQFF
TRBJ1-4,TRBV7-2,CASSPGHGQGVGEKLFF
TRBJ2-2,TRBV4-2,CASSQEGWAGSSTGELFF
TRBJ2-3,TRBV13,CASSQWTSGDTDTQYF
TRBJ2-1,TRBV30,CAWSRSGIYNEQFF
TRBJ2-7,TRBV9,CASSVGTGAGEQYF
TRBJ2-1,TRBV2,CASSEAQGARYNEQFF
TRBJ2-7,TRBV27,CASSLWASRGEQYF
TRBJ1-6,TRBV4-1,CASSQEKETGVSPLHF